The clone carrying this TCR beta chain was seen only a few times. The antigen is not known. Sequence at one end of the junction differs from germline and may be a read error. The PCR was carried out with 60 Vbeta primers and 13 Jbeta primers. The table came from immunoSEQ multiplex PCR; TCRdb's copy has only in-frame clones and leaves some out. The sample lists more than 95,000 clones; around 73% were seen once. The data belong to a study of cytomegalovirus exposure and HLA in healthy donors. Regarding the study as a whole: In a later analysis, TCR beta V- and J-gene trimming showed a link to a missense DCLRE1C variant. It was assumed in the presence/absence analyses that sequencing depth was roughly uniform across donors.

The CDR3 has 13 amino acids. Germline V lookup: CDR1 SSHAT, CDR2 FNYEAQ (reference sequence). The chain employs TRBV7-7 and TRBJ1-1; no clear D gene. The sample consisted of PBMCs. This TCR derives from a woman aged 40 to 50 in good health and CMV-seronegative. CDR3 region: CASSPTLNTEAFF. The CDR3 nucleotides are TGTGCTAGCAGCCCCACACTGAACACTGAAGCTTTCTTT.